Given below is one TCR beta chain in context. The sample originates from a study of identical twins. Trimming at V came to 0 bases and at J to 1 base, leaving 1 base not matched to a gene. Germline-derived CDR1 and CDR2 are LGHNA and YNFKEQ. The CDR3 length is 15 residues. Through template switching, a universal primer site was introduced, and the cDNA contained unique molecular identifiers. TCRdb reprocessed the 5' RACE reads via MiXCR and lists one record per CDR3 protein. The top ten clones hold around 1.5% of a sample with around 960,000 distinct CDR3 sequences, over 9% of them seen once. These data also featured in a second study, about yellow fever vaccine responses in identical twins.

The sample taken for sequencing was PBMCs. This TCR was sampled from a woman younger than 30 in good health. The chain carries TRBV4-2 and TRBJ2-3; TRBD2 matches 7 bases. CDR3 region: CASSQDTSGTDTQYF. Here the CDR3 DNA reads TGTGCCAGCAGCCAAGATACTAGCGGCACAGATACGCAGTATTTT.